This entry lists 22 T cell receptor beta chains sequenced from one sample in a study of control samples from healthy donors and cancer patients. The protocol was immunoSEQ multiplex PCR, while the TCRdb copy is restricted to in-frame clones and leaves out a portion. The sample includes some 130,000 clones, just under 95% of them seen just once. Sequenced: blood. The receptors stem from a man aged 30 to 45 in good health.

A single count supports this clone. The V call is TRBV11-2, the J call TRBJ1-2, with D perhaps TRBD1 (5 bases). V lost 4 bases to trimming and J lost 4 bases, with 13 bases between them. Germline values: CDR1 SGHAT, CDR2 FQNNGV. There are 14 residues in the CDR3. The CDR3: CASSYSQAFYGYTF. The DNA of the CDR3 is TGTGCCAGCAGCTACTCACAGGCTTTCTATGGCTACACCTTC. The entire variable domain, with the rest obtained from reference TRBV11-2 and TRBJ1-2, is as follows: EAGVAQSPRYKIIEKRQSVAFWCNPISGHATLYWYQQILGQGPKLLIQFQNNGVVDDSQLPKDRFSAERLKGVDSTLKIQPAKLEDSAVYLCASSYSQAFYGYTFGSGTRLTVV.

V usage is TRBV29-1 and J usage is TRBJ1-3; D unresolved. CDR1 and CDR2 from the germline V gene are SQVTM and ANQGSEA. The CDR3 has 11 amino acids. Between the trimmed V and J ends, which lost 2 bases and 8 bases, there was a span of 7 bases. The CDR3 region has the DNA TGCAGCGTTGAATTGGCAGACACCATATATTTT. Protein sequence: CSVELADTIYF.

This clone was seen only a few times. The chain joins TRBV4-2 to TRBJ2-3, with 10 bases fitting TRBD2. The CDR3 spans 16 residues. The V gene end was trimmed by 0 bases and the J gene end by 5 bases; junction bases not matched to a gene: 5. Germline V gene sequence: CDR1 LGHNA, CDR2 YNFKEQ. CDR3 sequence: CASSQDMASGGDTQYF. CDR3 coding DNA: TGTGCCAGCAGCCAAGATATGGCTAGCGGGGGAGATACGCAGTATTTT.

The V call is TRBV28, the J call TRBJ1-2; D not resolved. The CDR3 contains 11 residues. Germline V gene lookup returns CDR1 MDHEN and CDR2 SYDVKM. V was cut by 6 bases and J by 2 bases, with 4 bases left in between. Here the CDR3 DNA reads TGTGCCAGCAGCCAAAACTATGGCTACACCTTC. This codes for CASSQNYGYTF.

This chain joins TRBV7-2 and TRBJ1-1, with a possible D match to TRBD1 (5 bases). The CDR3 length is 14 residues. V was trimmed by 5 bases and J by 1 base, leaving 11 bases between them. The V gene's germline CDR1 is SGHTA and CDR2 FQGNSA. The CDR3 spells CASSHLGTNTEAFF. CDR3 coding DNA: TGTGCCAGCAGCCATCTAGGGACGAACACTGAAGCTTTCTTT.

V gene TRBV4-3 combines with J gene TRBJ1-1; 8 bases align to TRBD1. This CDR3 spans 14 amino acids. V was pared by 1 base and J by 9 bases, with 7 bases of the junction left unmatched. Germline V gene data show CDR1 as LGHNA and CDR2 as YSLEER. The CDR3 loop reads CASSQGYSGGKAFF. The CDR3 DNA is TGCGCCAGCAGCCAAGGGTACTCAGGGGGCAAAGCTTTCTTT.

This chain joins TRBV7-8 and TRBJ1-5; a possible D gene is TRBD1 (5 bases). Germline CDR1 and CDR2: SGHVS and FQNEAQ. This CDR3 is 19 amino acids long. The V end lost 3 bases, the J end lost 5 bases, and 26 bases lay between the germline ends. CDR3 in DNA: TGTGCCAGCAGCTTCACCCCCGTCCAATTAAACAGGATGTATCAGCCCCAGCATTTT. This encodes CASSFTPVQLNRMYQPQHF.

The chain uses TRBV27 and TRBJ2-2; 7 bases map to TRBD2. There are 16 residues in the CDR3. Germline V gene sequence: CDR1 MNHEY, CDR2 SMNVEV (reference sequence). V lost 5 bases and J lost 0; bases outside the gene matches: 6. CDR3 in DNA: TGTGCCAGCAGTCCACGGGGAGGGTCGAACACCGGGGAGCTGTTTTTT. This sequence encodes CASSPRGGSNTGELFF.

This clone was seen once. The rearrangement links TRBV7-9 to TRBJ2-2, with TRBD1 matching 8 bases. V lost 2 bases, J lost 1 base, and 3 bases stayed unmatched. Germline V CDR1 and CDR2: SEHNR, FQNEAQ (reference sequence). The length of the CDR3 is 16 residues. DNA for the CDR3: TGTGCCAGCAGCTTACCGGGACAGGTGAACACCGGGGAGCTGTTTTTT. This encodes CASSLPGQVNTGELFF.

The J gene is TRBJ2-7, the V gene TRBV19, with D possibly being TRBD1 (6 bases). CDR1 is LNHDA, CDR2 SQIVND, per germline (reference sequence). The CDR3 extends over 12 amino acids. Trimming left V 6 bases short and J 2 bases short, with 8 bases between. The CDR3 here is CASSRGTYEQYF. The CDR3 DNA reads as TGTGCCAGTAGCAGGGGCACCTACGAGCAGTACTTC.

J is TRBJ2-3 and V is TRBV4-2, with D hard to call. The CDR3 contains 14 residues. CDR1 LGHNA and CDR2 YNFKEQ come from the germline V gene. V lost 0 bases and J lost 3, with 7 bases in between. In nucleotides, the CDR3 is TGTGCCAGCAGCCAAGATAGAGATACAGATACGCAGTATTTT. The encoded protein is CASSQDRDTDTQYF.

This sequence joins TRBV27 and TRBJ1-6, with 9 positions matching TRBD1. Trimming cost V 8 bases and J 4 bases; bases outside gene matches: 6. The germline gives CDR1 MNHEY, CDR2 SMNVEV (reference sequence). The CDR3 length is 15 residues. The CDR3 reads CASRPGTGYNSPLHF. The DNA of the CDR3 is TGTGCCAGCCGGCCCGGGACAGGGTATAATTCACCCCTCCACTTT.

This sequence joins TRBV9 and TRBJ2-1; 11 bases match TRBD2. This CDR3 comprises 15 residues. Germline V gene lookup returns CDR1 SGDLS and CDR2 YYNGEE. V dropped 4 bases and J dropped 3; count of bases not matched to a gene: 3. CDR3 nucleotide sequence: TGTGCCAGCAGCCTTGGGACTAGCGGCTACAATGAGCAGTTCTTC. This encodes CASSLGTSGYNEQFF.

The chain joins TRBV28 to TRBJ2-1; D is perhaps TRBD2 (5 bases). This CDR3 has 15 amino acids. V shed 5 bases and J shed 2 bases, with 13 bases lying between them. Germline loops: CDR1 MDHEN, CDR2 SYDVKM. Here the CDR3 DNA reads TGTGCCAGCAGTCCCCTGGACGGGACCTACAATGAGCAGTTCTTC. This codes for CASSPLDGTYNEQFF. Together with reference TRBV28 and TRBJ2-1, the CDR3 gives the full variable domain: DVKVTQSSRYLVKRTGEKVFLECVQDMDHENMFWYRQDPGLGLRLIYFSYDVKMKEKGDIPEGYSVSREKKERFSLILESASTNQTSMYLCASSPLDGTYNEQFFGPGTRLTVL.

Turning to this clone: One junction end disagrees with the germline gene, perhaps due to a read error. The gene calls are TRBV7-7 and TRBJ2-1; TRBD2 might be the D (7 bases). There are 13 residues in the CDR3. Germline V gives CDR1 SSHAT, CDR2 FNYEAQ (reference sequence). CDR3 nucleotide sequence: TGTGCTAGCAGCTTTGTAGGGGGGGCAGAGCAGTTCTTC. Its translation is CASSFVGGAEQFF.

The chain has TRBV11-3 and TRBJ1-1; D is ambiguous. The CDR3 extends over 14 amino acids. From germline, CDR1 is SGHNT and CDR2 YENEEA. Trimming removed 5 bases at V and 0 bases at J, with 10 bases between. The CDR3 loop reads CASSTRGMNTEAFF. CDR3 coding DNA: TGTGCCAGCAGCACACGGGGAATGAACACTGAAGCTTTCTTT.

The chain links TRBV2 to TRBJ1-2, with 8 bases identical to TRBD1. Germline CDR1 and CDR2: SNHLY and FYNNEI. Trimming cost V 3 bases and J 3 bases; bases outside gene matches: 0. This CDR3 spans 13 amino acids. The CDR3 DNA is TGTGCCAGCAGTGACAGGGGGCACTATGGCTACACCTTC. Its translation: CASSDRGHYGYTF.

This rearrangement joins TRBV19 to TRBJ2-5, with D possibly matching TRBD2 (6 bases). From germline, CDR1 is LNHDA and CDR2 SQIVND (reference sequence). V lost 1 base and J lost 5, with 11 bases in between. The CDR3 has 14 residues. CDR3 DNA: TGTGCCAGTAGTATAGCAGGGAGGAAGGAGACCCAGTACTTC. Its protein product is CASSIAGRKETQYF.

V is TRBV18 and J is TRBJ2-5; D may correspond to TRBD1 or TRBD2 (5 bases each). The CDR3 contains 16 residues. Trimming shortened V by 3 bases and J by 3 bases, and 17 bases separated the two germline ends. Germline values: CDR1 KGHSH, CDR2 LQKENI. CDR3 loop: CASSPTRDGRKETQYF. CDR3 sequence (DNA): TGTGCCAGCTCACCTACCAGGGACGGACGGAAAGAGACCCAGTACTTC.

The chain uses TRBV21-1 and TRBJ2-1; the D call TRBD1 from the table was never checked on the DNA. TRBV21-1 is a known pseudogene. The CDR3 loop spans 18 amino acids. The CDR3 reads CASSKPPWDRETYNEQFF. The CDR3 DNA reads TGTGCCAGCAGCAAACCCCCCTGGGACAGGGAAACCTACAATGAGCAGTTCTTC.

The DNA for the CDR3 is TGTGCCAGCAGTTTACACGTGATTTCCTACAATGAGCAGTTCTTC. Translation gives CASSLHVISYNEQFF. The chain joins TRBV27 to TRBJ2-1; D uncertain. CDR1 is MNHEY, CDR2 SMNVEV, per germline (reference sequence). Trimming removed 2 bases at V and 1 base at J, with 9 bases between. CDR3 size: 15 residues.

The V and J genes are TRBV6-4 and TRBJ2-3; D uncertain. Germline CDR1 is MRHNA and CDR2 is SNTAGT. This CDR3 spans 13 amino acids. Trimming removed 3 bases at V and 6 bases at J, with 10 bases between. CDR3 in DNA: TGTGCCAGCAGTGAGGGCCCCTACGATACGCAGTATTTT. This translates into CASSEGPYDTQYF.